These 5 T cell receptor beta chains came from one sample sequenced in a study of T cells in Graves' hyperthyroidism and ophthalmopathy. What was amplified from RNA transcripts were TCR beta CDR3 regions. A set of HTBI primers served as the primers for a first-round RT-PCR of the TCR CDR3. One entry per CDR3 protein, called by TCRdb with MiXCR from the multiplex PCR reads. This sample carries 300,000 to 450,000 distinct CDR3 sequences, approximately 15% of them seen once, and the ten largest clones take about 27%. The sample consisted of blood. The receptors were sampled from a woman aged 18-35 years with Graves' hyperthyroidism that later progressed to Graves' ophthalmopathy.

The V call is TRBV6-1, the J call TRBJ1-2; 9 bases map to TRBD1. J lost 4 bases, V lost 4 bases, and 4 bases had no gene match. The CDR3 spans 14 residues. CDR1 is MNHNS, CDR2 SASEGT, per germline. CDR3 in amino acids: CASSVDRGGYGYTF. CDR3 DNA sequence: TGTGCCAGCAGTGTGGACAGGGGTGGCTATGGCTACACCTTC.

In its sample, this clonotype was seen many times. J is TRBJ1-2 and V is TRBV28; 7 nucleotides match TRBD1. The CDR3 has 12 amino acids. The trim removed 6 bases at V and 2 bases at J, leaving 0 bases unmatched. CDR1 and CDR2 (germline): MDHEN, SYDVKM. CDR3 nucleotide sequence: TGTGCCAGCAGGGACAGGAACTATGGCTACACCTTC. Protein sequence: CASRDRNYGYTF.

This clonotype was counted at least ten times. The CDR3 DNA follows: TGTGCCAGCAGCTACTATGGGACCCTACAGAACACTGAAGCTTTCTTT. Translating it yields CASSYYGTLQNTEAFF. This rearrangement joins TRBV7-9 to TRBJ1-1; D might be TRBD1 (5 bases). The length of the CDR3 is 16 residues. From germline, CDR1 is SEHNR and CDR2 FQNEAQ (reference sequence). Trimming removed 4 bases from V and 1 base from J, with 16 bases in between.

The chain combines TRBV29-1 with TRBJ2-3, with D possibly being TRBD2 (7 bases). The V end was cut by 4 bases, the J end by 4 bases, with 12 bases between. The V gene's germline CDR1 is SQVTM and CDR2 ANQGSEA. The CDR3 covers 13 residues. The CDR3 is CSVGEGGADTQYF. As DNA, the CDR3 is TGCAGCGTTGGAGAGGGGGGGGCAGATACGCAGTATTTT.

This clonotype was counted ten times or more. The chain links TRBV27 to TRBJ2-1; 8 positions match TRBD2. The V and J ends lost 7 bases and 8 bases, in that order; junction bases with no gene match: 10. This CDR3 spans 14 amino acids. Germline CDR1 and CDR2: MNHEY and SMNVEV (reference sequence). The CDR3 DNA is TGTGCCAGCACCGAAGCGGGAGCATTAGATGAGCAGTTCTTC. Its translation is CASTEAGALDEQFF.